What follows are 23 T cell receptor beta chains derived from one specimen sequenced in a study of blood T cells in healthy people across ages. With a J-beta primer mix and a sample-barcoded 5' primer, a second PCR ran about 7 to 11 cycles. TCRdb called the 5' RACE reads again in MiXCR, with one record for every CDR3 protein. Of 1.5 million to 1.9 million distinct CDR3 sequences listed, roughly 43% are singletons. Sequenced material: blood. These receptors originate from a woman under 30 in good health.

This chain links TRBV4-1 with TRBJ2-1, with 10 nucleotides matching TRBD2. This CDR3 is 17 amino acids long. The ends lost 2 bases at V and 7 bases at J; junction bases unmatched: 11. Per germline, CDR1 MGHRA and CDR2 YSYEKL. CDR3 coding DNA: TGCGCCAGCAGCCAAACCCCTAGCGGGAGCGCTATAAATGAGCAGTTCTTC. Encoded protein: CASSQTPSGSAINEQFF.

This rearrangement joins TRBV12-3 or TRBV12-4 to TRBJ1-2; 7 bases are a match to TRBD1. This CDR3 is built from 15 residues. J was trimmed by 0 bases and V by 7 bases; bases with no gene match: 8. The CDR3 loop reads CASTLRQGANYGYTF. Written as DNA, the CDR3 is TGTGCCAGCACTCTCCGACAGGGAGCTAACTATGGCTACACCTTC.

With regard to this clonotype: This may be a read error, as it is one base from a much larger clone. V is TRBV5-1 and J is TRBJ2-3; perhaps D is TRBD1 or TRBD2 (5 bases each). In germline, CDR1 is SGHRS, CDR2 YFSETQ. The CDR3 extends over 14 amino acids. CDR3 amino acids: CTSSLGDSTDTQYF. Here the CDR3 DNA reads TGCACCAGCAGCTTGGGGGATAGCACAGATACGCAGTATTTT.

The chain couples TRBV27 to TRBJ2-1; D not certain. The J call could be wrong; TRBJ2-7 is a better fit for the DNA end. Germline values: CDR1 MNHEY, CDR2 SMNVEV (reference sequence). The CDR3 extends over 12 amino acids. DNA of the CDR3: TGTGCCAGCACCTCATTCTACAATGAGCAGTACTTC. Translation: CASTSFYNEQYF.

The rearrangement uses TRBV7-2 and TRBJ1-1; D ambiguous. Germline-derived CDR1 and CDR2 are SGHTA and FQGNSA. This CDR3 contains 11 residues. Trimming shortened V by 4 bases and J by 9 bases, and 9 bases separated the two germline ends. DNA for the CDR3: TGTGCCAGCAGCTCACGGCTTCAAGCTTTCTTT. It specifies CASSSRLQAFF. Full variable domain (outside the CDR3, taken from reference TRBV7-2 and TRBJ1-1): GAGVSQSPSNKVTEKGKDVELRCDPISGHTALYWYRQSLGQGLEFLIYFQGNSAPDKSGLPSDRFSAERTGGSVSTLTIQRTQQEDSAVYLCASSSRLQAFFGQGTRLTVV.

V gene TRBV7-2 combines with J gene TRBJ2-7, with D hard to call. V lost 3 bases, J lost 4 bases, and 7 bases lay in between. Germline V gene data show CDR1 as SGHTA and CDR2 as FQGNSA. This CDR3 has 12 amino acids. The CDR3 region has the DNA TGTGCCAGCAGCTTTTGGGCGTACGAGCAGTACTTC. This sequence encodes CASSFWAYEQYF. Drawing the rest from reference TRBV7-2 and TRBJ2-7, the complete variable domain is GAGVSQSPSNKVTEKGKDVELRCDPISGHTALYWYRQSLGQGLEFLIYFQGNSAPDKSGLPSDRFSAERTGGSVSTLTIQRTQQEDSAVYLCASSFWAYEQYFGPGTRLTVT.

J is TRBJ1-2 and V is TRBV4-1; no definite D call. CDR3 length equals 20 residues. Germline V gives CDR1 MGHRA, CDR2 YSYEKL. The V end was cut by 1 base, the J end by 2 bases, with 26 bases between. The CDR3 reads CASSQGAVLASRRPNYGYTF. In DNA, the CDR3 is TGCGCCAGCAGCCAAGGCGCGGTATTAGCATCTCGTCGACCAAACTATGGCTACACCTTC.

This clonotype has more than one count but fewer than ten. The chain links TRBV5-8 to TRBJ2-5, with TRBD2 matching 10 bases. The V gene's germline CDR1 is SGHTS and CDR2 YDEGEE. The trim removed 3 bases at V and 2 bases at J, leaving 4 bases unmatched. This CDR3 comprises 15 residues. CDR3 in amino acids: CASSSLLAGQETQYF. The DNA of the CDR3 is TGTGCCAGCAGCTCTTTACTAGCGGGACAAGAGACCCAGTACTTC.

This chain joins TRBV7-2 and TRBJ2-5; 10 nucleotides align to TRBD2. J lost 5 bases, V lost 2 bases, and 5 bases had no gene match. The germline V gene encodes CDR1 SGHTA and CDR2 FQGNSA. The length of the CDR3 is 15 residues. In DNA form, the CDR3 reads TGTGCCAGCAGCTTAACAGCGGGGGGGCGCGAGACCCAGTACTTC. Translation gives CASSLTAGGRETQYF.

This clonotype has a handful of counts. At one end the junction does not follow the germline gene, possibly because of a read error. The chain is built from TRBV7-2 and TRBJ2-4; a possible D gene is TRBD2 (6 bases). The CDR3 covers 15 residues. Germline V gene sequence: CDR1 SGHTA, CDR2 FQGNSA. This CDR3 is CASSSYRGAKNIQYF. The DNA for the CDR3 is TGTGCAAGCAGCTCCTATCGGGGGGCCAAAAACATTCAGTACTTC.

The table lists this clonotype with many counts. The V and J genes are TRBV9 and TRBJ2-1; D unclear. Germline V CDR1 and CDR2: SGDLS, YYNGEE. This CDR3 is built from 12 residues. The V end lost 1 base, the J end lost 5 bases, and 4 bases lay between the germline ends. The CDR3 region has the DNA TGTGCCAGCAGCGTATTGAACAATGAGCAGTTCTTC. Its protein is CASSVLNNEQFF.

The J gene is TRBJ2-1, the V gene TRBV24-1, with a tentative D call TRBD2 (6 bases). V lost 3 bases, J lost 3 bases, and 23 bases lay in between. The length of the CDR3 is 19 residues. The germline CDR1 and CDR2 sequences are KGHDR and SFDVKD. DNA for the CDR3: TGTGCCACCAGTGATGTCGGGACCCCTCTAGAGGGACTCTACAATGAGCAGTTCTTC. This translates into CATSDVGTPLEGLYNEQFF.

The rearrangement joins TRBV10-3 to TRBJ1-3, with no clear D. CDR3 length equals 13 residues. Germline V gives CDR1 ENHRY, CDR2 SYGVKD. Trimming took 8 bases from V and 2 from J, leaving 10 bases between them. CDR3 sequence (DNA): TGTGCCATCCGGGCCCTTACTGGAAACACCATATATTTT. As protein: CAIRALTGNTIYF.

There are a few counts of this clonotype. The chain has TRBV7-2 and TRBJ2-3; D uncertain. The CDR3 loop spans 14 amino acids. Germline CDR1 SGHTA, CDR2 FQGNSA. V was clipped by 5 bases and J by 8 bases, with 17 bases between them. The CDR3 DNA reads TGTGCCAGCAGCGTACCTCCTCCGATGGGTACGCAGTATTTT. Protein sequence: CASSVPPPMGTQYF.

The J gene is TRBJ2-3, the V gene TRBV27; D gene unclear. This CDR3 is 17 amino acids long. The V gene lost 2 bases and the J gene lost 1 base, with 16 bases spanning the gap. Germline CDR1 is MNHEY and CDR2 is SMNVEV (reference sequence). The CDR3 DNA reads TGTGCCAGCAGTTTAATTGGGCGACTCAAACGCACAGATACGCAGTATTTT. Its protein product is CASSLIGRLKRTDTQYF.

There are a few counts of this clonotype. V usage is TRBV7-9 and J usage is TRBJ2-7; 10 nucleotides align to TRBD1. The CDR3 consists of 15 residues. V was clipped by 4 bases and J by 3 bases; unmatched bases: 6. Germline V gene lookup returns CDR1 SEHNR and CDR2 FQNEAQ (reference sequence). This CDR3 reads CASSSSGTGDYEQYF. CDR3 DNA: TGTGCCAGCAGCTCCTCCGGGACAGGGGACTACGAGCAGTACTTC.

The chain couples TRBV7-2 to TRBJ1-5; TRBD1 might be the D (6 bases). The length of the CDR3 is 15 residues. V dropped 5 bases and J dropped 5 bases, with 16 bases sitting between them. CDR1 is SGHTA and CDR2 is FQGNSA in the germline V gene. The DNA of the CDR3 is TGTGCCAGCAGCACAGGGCACAGGAGCGATCAGCCCCAGCATTTT. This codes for CASSTGHRSDQPQHF.

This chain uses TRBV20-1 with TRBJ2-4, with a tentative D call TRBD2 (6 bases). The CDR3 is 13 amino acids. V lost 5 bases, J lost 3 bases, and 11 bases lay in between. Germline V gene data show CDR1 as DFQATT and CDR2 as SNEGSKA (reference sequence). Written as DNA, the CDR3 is TGCAGTGCTGGACTACCGAGCAAAAACATTCAGTACTTC. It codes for CSAGLPSKNIQYF.

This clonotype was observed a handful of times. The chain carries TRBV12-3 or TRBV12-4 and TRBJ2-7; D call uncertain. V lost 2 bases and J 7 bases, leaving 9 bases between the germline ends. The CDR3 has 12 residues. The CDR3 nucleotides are TGTGCCAGCAGTTTATTCTCCCTGGAGCAGTACTTC. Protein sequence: CASSLFSLEQYF.

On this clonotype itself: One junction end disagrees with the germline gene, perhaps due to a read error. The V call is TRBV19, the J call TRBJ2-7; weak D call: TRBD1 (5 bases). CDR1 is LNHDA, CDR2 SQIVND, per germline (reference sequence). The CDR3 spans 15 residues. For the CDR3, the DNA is TGTGTCAGTAGTCATGTAAGGACACTTCTCTACGAGCAGTACTTC. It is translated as CVSSHVRTLLYEQYF.

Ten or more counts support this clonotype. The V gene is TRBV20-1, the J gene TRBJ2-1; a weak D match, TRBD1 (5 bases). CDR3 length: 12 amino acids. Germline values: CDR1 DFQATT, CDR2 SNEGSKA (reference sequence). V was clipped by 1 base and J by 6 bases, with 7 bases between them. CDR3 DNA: TGCAGTGCTAGAGGACAGTCCAATGAGCAGTTCTTC. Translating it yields CSARGQSNEQFF.

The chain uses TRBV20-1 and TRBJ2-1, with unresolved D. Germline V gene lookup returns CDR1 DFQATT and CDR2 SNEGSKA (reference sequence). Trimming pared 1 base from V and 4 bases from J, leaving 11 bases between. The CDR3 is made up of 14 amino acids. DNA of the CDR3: TGCAGTGCTAGAGGTACAGCAGTGTACAATGAGCAGTTCTTC. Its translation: CSARGTAVYNEQFF.

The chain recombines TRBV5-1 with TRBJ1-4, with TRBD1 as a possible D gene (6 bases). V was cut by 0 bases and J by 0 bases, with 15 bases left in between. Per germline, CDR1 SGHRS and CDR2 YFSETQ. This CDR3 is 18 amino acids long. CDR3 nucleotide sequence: TGCGCCAGCAGCTTGGTGGGGTTGCAGGGGACAACTAATGAAAAACTGTTTTTT. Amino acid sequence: CASSLVGLQGTTNEKLFF.